The 10 T cell receptor beta chains presented below share a single source sample, sequenced in a study of blood T cells in healthy people across ages. Then a second PCR, running about 7 to 11 cycles, was carried out with a sample-barcoded 5' primer and a J-beta primer mix. TCRdb reprocessed the 5' RACE reads with MiXCR, giving one entry per CDR3 protein. In the table there are around 1,900,000 distinct CDR3 sequences, roughly two fifths of which are singletons. Sequencing was done on a sample of blood. These receptors all come from a human donor in good health.

The V and J genes are TRBV7-9 and TRBJ2-3, with unresolved D. This CDR3 is 14 amino acids long. V lost 0 bases to trimming and J lost 5 bases, with 9 bases between them. The V gene's germline CDR1 is SEHNR and CDR2 FQNEAQ (reference sequence). The CDR3 region is CASSLAADIDTQYF. The CDR3 DNA is TGTGCCAGCAGCTTAGCGGCAGACATAGATACGCAGTATTTT.

This chain connects TRBV9 to TRBJ1-6; 7 positions match TRBD1. Germline V lookup: CDR1 SGDLS, CDR2 YYNGEE. CDR3 size: 15 residues. Losses at the gene ends were 0 bases for V and 6 bases for J; bases not matched to a gene: 3. DNA for the CDR3: TGTGCCAGCAGCGTAGAGGGACAGACTAATTCACCCCTCCACTTT. Residues: CASSVEGQTNSPLHF.

The gene calls are TRBV27 and TRBJ2-5; 8 bases are shared with TRBD1. With V trimmed by 8 bases and J by 7 bases, 3 bases remained unmatched. This CDR3 spans 11 amino acids. Germline CDR1 reads MNHEY; CDR2 reads SMNVEV (reference sequence). The CDR3 region is CASRQGWTQYF. The CDR3 nucleotides are TGTGCCAGCCGACAGGGGTGGACCCAGTACTTC.

The chain uses TRBV30 and TRBJ2-7, with no clear D. CDR3 size: 15 residues. The V gene lost 3 bases and the J gene lost 5 bases, with 20 bases spanning the gap. Per the germline V gene, CDR1 is GTSNPN and CDR2 is SVGIG (reference sequence). CDR3 sequence (DNA): TGTGCCTGGAGATTCCCCCATTCCGTCGGCGACGAGCAGTACTTC. Protein product: CAWRFPHSVGDEQYF.

V usage is TRBV11-1 and J usage is TRBJ2-5; the match to TRBD2 covers 14 bases. Germline V lookup: CDR1 SGHAT, CDR2 FQDESV (reference sequence). CDR3 size: 17 residues. The V gene end was trimmed by 5 bases and the J gene end by 1 base; junction bases not matched to a gene: 6. The CDR3 DNA is TGTGCCAGCAGCCACTGGACTAGCGGGGGGCTCCAAGAGACCCAGTACTTC. Its translation is CASSHWTSGGLQETQYF.

This clonotype showed up just a few times. The rearrangement uses TRBV7-9 and TRBJ2-1, with TRBD2 matching 7 bases. The length of the CDR3 is 13 residues. The J segment lost 9 bases and the V segment lost 9 bases, leaving 11 bases of the junction unmatched. CDR1 is SEHNR and CDR2 is FQNEAQ in the germline V gene (reference sequence). CDR3 in amino acids: CASSGVRGVEQFF. CDR3 in DNA: TGTGCCAGTTCGGGGGTCCGGGGGGTTGAGCAGTTCTTC.

The V and J genes are TRBV4-3 and TRBJ2-1, with D unclear. Germline V lookup: CDR1 LGHNA, CDR2 YSLEER. V lost 0 bases and J 3 bases, leaving 12 bases between the germline ends. The CDR3 runs to 16 residues. CDR3 sequence (DNA): TGCGCCAGCAGCCAAGAGACCGGGCCCGGCTACAATGAGCAGTTCTTC. Residues: CASSQETGPGYNEQFF.

The chain couples TRBV7-2 to TRBJ1-4, with 7 bases fitting TRBD1. The CDR3 spans 14 residues. The germline gives CDR1 SGHTA, CDR2 FQGNSA. The V segment lost 1 base and the J segment 8 bases; nucleotides outside the gene matches: 4. The CDR3 nucleotides are TGTGCCAGCAGCTTAGAGCAGGGGGTGGAAAAACTGTTTTTT. Amino acids: CASSLEQGVEKLFF.

The rearrangement links TRBV28 to TRBJ1-5; 7 positions match TRBD1. The CDR3 is 15 amino acids. Unmatched junction bases numbered 9, after V lost 6 bases and J lost 4 bases. Germline lookup yields CDR1 MDHEN and CDR2 SYDVKM. The CDR3, as DNA: TGTGCCAGCAGGTCGGGACAGACTGGGAATCAGCCCCAGCATTTT. It codes for CASRSGQTGNQPQHF. The variable domain in full, with the rest retrieved from reference TRBV28 and TRBJ1-5, is DVKVTQSSRYLVKRTGEKVFLECVQDMDHENMFWYRQDPGLGLRLIYFSYDVKMKEKGDIPEGYSVSREKKERFSLILESASTNQTSMYLCASRSGQTGNQPQHFGDGTRLSIL.

This clonotype was recorded a few times. The chain joins TRBV7-2 to TRBJ2-4; the D is unclear. CDR1 is SGHTA, CDR2 FQGNSA, per germline. The CDR3 is 12 residues long. The germline V and J ends were trimmed by 5 bases and 5 bases, with 7 bases remaining between them. CDR3 DNA sequence: TGTGCCAGCAGCAAAGAGGAAAACATTCAGTACTTC. This encodes CASSKEENIQYF.